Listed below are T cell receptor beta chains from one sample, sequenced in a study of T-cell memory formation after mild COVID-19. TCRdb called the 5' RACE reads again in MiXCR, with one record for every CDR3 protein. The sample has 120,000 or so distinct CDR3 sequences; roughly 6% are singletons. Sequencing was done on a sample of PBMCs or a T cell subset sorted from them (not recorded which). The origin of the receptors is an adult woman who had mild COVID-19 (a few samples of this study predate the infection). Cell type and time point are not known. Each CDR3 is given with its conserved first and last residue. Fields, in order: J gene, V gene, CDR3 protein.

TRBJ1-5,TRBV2,CASRPGQGAYQPQHF
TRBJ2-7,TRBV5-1,CASSLGLAGSTSYEQYF
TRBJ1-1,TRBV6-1,CASSEARPLGNTEAFF
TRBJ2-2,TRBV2,CASKRGTAANTGELFF
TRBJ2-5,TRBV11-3,CASSLKGGTQETQYF
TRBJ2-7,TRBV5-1,CASSTGGAGVFEQYF
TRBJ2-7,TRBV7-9,CASSFHAGGQGSEQYF
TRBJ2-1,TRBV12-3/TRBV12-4,CASSFSEYNEQFF
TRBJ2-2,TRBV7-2,CASSLGPTLQSGELFF
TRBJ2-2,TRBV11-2,CASSLRRLAGVNGELFF
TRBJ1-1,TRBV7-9,CASSPQGFSEAFF
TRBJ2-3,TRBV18,CASSPYDRWDTQYF
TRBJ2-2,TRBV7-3,CASSLNPTSGTATGELFF
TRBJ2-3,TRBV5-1,CASSFSSSTDTQYF
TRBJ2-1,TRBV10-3,CAISEEAGGHNEQFF
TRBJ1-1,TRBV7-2,CASRNGGAGLEAFF
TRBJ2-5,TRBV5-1,CASMIHGTEQETQYF
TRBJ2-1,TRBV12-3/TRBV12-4,CASSYPRTSGRFNEQFF
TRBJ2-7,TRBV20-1,CSAGTSSYEQYF
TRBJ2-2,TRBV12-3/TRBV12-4,CASRTGGRTGELFF
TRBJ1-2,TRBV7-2,CANGGINYGYTF
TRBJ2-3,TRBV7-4,CASNDRSLGQYF
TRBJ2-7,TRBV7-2,CASSLRKHAYEQYF
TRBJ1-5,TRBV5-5,CASSLFGDRTTQPQHF
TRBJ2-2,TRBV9,CASRDRVNTGELFF
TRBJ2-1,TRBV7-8,CASSSSPSGGRGRDNEQFF
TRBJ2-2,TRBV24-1,CATAGSGNTIGELFF
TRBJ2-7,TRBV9,CASSVDRGASYEQYF
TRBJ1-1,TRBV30,CAWSVQLGTEAFF
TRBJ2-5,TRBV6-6,CASSYEGIVGETQYF
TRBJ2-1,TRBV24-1,CATSDSPSIKQFF
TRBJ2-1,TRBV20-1,CSAVRTAGTHNEQFF
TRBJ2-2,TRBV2,CASNGQGAGTGELFF
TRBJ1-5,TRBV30,CAWRTQGNQPQHF
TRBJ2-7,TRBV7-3,CASSRTPGSSYEQYF
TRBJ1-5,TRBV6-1,CASSERGNQPQHF
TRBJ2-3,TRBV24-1,CATSDATTSPDTQYF
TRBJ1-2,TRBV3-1,CASGGSNYGYTF
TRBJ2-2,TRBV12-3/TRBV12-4,CASSSTGPGELFF
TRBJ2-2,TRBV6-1,CASARGANTGELFF
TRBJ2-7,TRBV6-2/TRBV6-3,CASRDTGAQQYF
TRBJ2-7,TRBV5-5,CASSKFLIQGSEQYF
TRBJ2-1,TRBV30,CAWTDHNEQFF
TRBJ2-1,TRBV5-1,CASSFRGENNEQFF
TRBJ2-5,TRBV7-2,CASSFGGARETQYF
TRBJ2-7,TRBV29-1,CSVARTGNVGEQYF
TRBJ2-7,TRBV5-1,CASSFVGTSDFEQYF
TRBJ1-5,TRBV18,CASSPGNQPQHF
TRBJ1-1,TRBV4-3,CASSQGGGLGTEAFF
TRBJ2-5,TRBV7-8,CASSSNRGSQETQYF
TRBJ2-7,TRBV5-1,CASSLGHEQYF
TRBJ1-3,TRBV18,CASSRDVTGSGNTIYF
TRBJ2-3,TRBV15,CATSRAGTVTDTQYF
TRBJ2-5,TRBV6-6,CASSYLPGQQETQYF
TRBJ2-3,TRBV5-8,CASSLFSGGAAGDTQYF